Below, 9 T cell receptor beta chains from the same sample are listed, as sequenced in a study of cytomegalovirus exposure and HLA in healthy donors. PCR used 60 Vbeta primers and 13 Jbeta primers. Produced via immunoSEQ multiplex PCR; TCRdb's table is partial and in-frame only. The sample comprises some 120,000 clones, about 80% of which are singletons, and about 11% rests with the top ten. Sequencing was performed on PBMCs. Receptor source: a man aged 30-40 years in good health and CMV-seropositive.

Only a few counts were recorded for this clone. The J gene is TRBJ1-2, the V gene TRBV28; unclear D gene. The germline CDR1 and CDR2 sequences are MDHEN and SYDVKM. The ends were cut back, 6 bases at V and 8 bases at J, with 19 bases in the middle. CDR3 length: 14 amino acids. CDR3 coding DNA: TGTGCCAGCAGACTCTCGAGTTCTGGTCTAGGCTACACCTTC. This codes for CASRLSSSGLGYTF.

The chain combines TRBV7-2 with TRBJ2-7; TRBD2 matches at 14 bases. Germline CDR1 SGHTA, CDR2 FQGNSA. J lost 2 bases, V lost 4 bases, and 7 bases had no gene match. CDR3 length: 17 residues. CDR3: CASSSGTSGRLTYEQYF. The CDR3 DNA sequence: TGTGCCAGCAGCTCTGGGACTAGCGGGAGACTAACCTACGAGCAGTACTTC. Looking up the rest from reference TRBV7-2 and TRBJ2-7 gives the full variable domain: GAGVSQSPSNKVTEKGKDVELRCDPISGHTALYWYRQSLGQGLEFLIYFQGNSAPDKSGLPSDRFSAERTGGSVSTLTIQRTQQEDSAVYLCASSSGTSGRLTYEQYFGPGTRLTVT.

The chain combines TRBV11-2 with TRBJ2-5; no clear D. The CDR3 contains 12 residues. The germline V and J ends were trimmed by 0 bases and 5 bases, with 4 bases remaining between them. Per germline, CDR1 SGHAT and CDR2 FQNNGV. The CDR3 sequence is CASSLEGETQYF. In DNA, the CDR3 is TGTGCCAGCAGCTTAGAGGGCGAGACCCAGTACTTC.

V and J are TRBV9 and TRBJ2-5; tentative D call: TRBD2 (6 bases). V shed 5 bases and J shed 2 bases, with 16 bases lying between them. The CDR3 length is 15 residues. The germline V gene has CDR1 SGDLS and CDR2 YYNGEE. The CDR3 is CASSPGGGAQETQYF. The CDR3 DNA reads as TGTGCCAGCAGTCCAGGCGGCGGGGCTCAAGAGACCCAGTACTTC.

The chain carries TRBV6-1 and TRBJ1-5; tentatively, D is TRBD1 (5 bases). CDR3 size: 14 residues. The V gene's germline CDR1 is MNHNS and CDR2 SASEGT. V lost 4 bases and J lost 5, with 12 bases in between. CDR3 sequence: CASSGGRVHQPQHF. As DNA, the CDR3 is TGTGCCAGCAGTGGAGGCAGGGTACATCAGCCCCAGCATTTT.

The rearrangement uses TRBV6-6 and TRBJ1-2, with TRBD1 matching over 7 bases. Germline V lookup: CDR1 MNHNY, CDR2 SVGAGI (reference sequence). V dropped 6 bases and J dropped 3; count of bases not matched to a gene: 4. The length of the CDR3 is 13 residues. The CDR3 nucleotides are TGTGCCAGCAGGGTAGACAGGGACTATGGCTACACCTTC. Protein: CASRVDRDYGYTF.

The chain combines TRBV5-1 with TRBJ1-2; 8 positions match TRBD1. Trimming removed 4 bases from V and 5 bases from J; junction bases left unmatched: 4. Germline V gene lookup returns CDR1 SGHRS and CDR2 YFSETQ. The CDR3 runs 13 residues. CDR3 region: CASSRDRSYGYTF. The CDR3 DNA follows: TGCGCCAGCAGCCGGGACAGGTCTTATGGCTACACCTTC.

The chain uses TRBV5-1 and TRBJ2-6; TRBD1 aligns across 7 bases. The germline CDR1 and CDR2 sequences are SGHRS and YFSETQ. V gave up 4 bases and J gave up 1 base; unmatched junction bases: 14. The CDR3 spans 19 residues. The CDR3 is CASSPTGAGVASGANVLTF. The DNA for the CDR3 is TGCGCCAGCAGCCCCACAGGGGCAGGGGTTGCTTCTGGGGCCAACGTCCTGACTTTC.

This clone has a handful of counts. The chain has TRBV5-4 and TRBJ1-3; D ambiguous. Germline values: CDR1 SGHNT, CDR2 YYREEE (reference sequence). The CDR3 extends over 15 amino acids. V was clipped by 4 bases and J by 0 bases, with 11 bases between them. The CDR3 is CASSPTAVSGNTIYF. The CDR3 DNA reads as TGTGCCAGCAGCCCCACGGCGGTCTCTGGAAACACCATATATTTT.